Detailed here is one TCR beta chain. Antigen specificity is unknown. Germline values: CDR1 LGHDT, CDR2 YNNKEL (reference sequence). V lost 0 bases, J lost 6 bases, and 8 bases lay in between. The CDR3 has 13 amino acids. This sample stems from a study of T cell responses to AZD1222 COVID-19 vaccine. Study-wide context: Combined were second doses at about 4 or about 12 weeks. Findings and caveats of the study: Donors were largely white British and mainly female; clonal diversity was possibly underestimated. A rise in Spike-specific TCR breadth and depth followed two AZD1222 doses.

Sequencing was performed with immunoSEQ multiplex PCR; in TCRdb, only in-frame clones are kept and a portion is missing. The sample has some 80,000 clones; roughly 90% are singletons. The material sequenced was peripheral blood, taken on day 0 of AZD1222 vaccination. The receptor was derived from an adult in good health. V usage is TRBV3-1 (or the pseudogene TRBV3-2) and J usage is TRBJ2-5; D gene unclear. CDR3 DNA sequence: TGTGCCAGCAGCCAAGATACGATGCAGACCCAGTACTTC. This translates into CASSQDTMQTQYF.